A selection of T cell receptor beta chains follows, all from one sample in a study of regulatory T cells in long-lasting Graves disease. TCRdb fed the multiplex PCR reads into MiXCR, producing one record per CDR3 protein. The profile shows roughly 360,000 distinct CDR3 sequences, 12% of them singletons. The same sample was also studied in work on T cells in Graves' hyperthyroidism and ophthalmopathy.

The sample in question was peripheral blood mononuclear cells (PBMCs), obtained at new diagnosis, from a patient treated with antithyroid drugs. These receptors were collected from a woman aged 18-29 years with Graves disease. Each CDR3 is given without its conserved first and last residue. The order of the fields is CDR3 protein, J gene, V gene.

SAQPDLNNEQF | TRBJ2-1 | TRBV20-1
ASSDGGFNQPQH | TRBJ1-5 | TRBV2
AIGDSSNQPQH | TRBJ1-5 | TRBV10-3
ASSSVGGGAYEQY | TRBJ2-7 | TRBV6-5
ASSPTSPPGYEQY | TRBJ2-7 | TRBV5-1
ASSLVSGQSYNEQF | TRBJ2-1 | TRBV5-1
ASTPKGLGTDTQY | TRBJ2-3 | TRBV6-1
ASSNGLAEGEQY | TRBJ2-7 | TRBV19
ASAFARGPLSYT | TRBJ1-2 | TRBV12-3/TRBV12-4
ASSPGTVYGYT | TRBJ1-2 | TRBV12-3/TRBV12-4
ASSSSGGLTDTQY | TRBJ2-3 | TRBV5-1
ASSPLTGTGVGNTIY | TRBJ1-3 | TRBV7-9
ASSQDVVVEGQVHPFFQETQY | TRBJ2-5 | TRBV3-1
ASSLPGNTGELF | TRBJ2-2 | TRBV18
ASSPPMQGYTPEAF | TRBJ1-1 | TRBV13
ASSQDRVNEQY | TRBJ2-7 | TRBV4-2
ASSQEGGLEEQF | TRBJ2-1 | TRBV3-1
ASTGGRGIGNEQF | TRBJ2-1 | TRBV6-2/TRBV6-3
ATSDWTGYEQY | TRBJ2-7 | TRBV24-1
SVGQSIGVAEAF | TRBJ1-1 | TRBV29-1
ASSYLERQF | TRBJ2-1 | TRBV5-6
AWSLRRWGETQY | TRBJ2-5 | TRBV30